The subject of this entry is one TCR beta chain. This clonotype was recorded at least ten times. Its antigen remains undetermined. No qualities accompany the bases; no much larger clone lies one base away. The TCR beta CDR3 regions were amplified from RNA transcripts. The TCR CDR3 was subjected to a first round of RT-PCR using the HTBI primer set and the Qiagen OneStep RT-PCR kit. The libraries were constructed in a second round of multiplex PCR and then size-selected and purified. Libraries were sequenced paired-end with 100 bp reads on an Illumina HiSeq2000. The authors processed their data as follows. Raw data were processed with SOAPnuke, discarding reads with adapters, uncalled bases, mean Phred below 15, or no exact constant-primer or identifier match. High-quality paired reads were merged with COPE v1.2.5, and unique nucleotide sequences were defined as clonotypes. Clonotypes were aligned to IMGT TRBV, TRBD and TRBJ reference segments using MiTCR v1.1. The analysis was restricted to V-J combinations with a frequency above 0.0001, which together covered over 99% of the repertoires. A TCS score was defined as the ratio of F50 (clonal expansion) to E x V (chaos), with BLOSUM62-based TCRdist applied between CDR3 peptides within each V-J. Welch's t-statistics and random forest reduced roughly 500 V-J features to 13, which were used in a naive Bayes classifier (R e1071). The public reads were reprocessed in TCRdb via fastp at Q25 and MiXCR, keeping in-frame beta chains. Rows merge per CDR3 protein into single entries with the most common DNA and genes. None of the V and J calls come from the authors' own analysis; TCRdb made them. This sample comprises approximately 360,000 distinct CDR3 sequences, roughly 25% of them detected only once. Jointly, the top ten make up 73% of the sample.

V is clipped by 2 bases and J by 5 bases, and the sequence between their germline boundaries is 9 bases long. Including the terminal cysteine and phenylalanine, the CDR3 comprises 12 residues. This entry keeps only the CDR3 DNA: 36 bases, framed from base 1. CDR1 and CDR2, per the germline V gene (reference sequence), are DFQATT and SNEGSKA. The data derive from a study of T cells in Graves' hyperthyroidism and ophthalmopathy (dated by TCRdb to the late 2010s). Describing the broader study: Peripheral blood samples were taken at initial diagnosis, before any treatment was given. To identify distinguishing TCR V-J signatures, a discovery cohort of 100 patients was used, comprising some 43 with Graves' ophthalmopathy and around 57 with stable Graves' hyperthyroidism. Prospective prediction of ophthalmopathy was tested in an independent validation cohort consisting of fewer than 20 hyperthyroidism patients and approximately 16 patients who later progressed to ophthalmopathy. The 100 or so discovery patients were divided at random into training and test sets in a 7:3 ratio. In addition, the study compared T-cell repertoires in thyroid tissue and in blood from several Graves' hyperthyroidism patients. After sampling, hyperthyroidism patients received methimazole starting at 30 mg daily, and ophthalmopathy patients received high-dose intravenous methylprednisolone. According to the paper, TCR Vbeta CDR3 sequencing was carried out on some 140 peripheral blood samples, which came from more than 40 ophthalmopathy, 75 to 80 hyperthyroidism and some 17 progressor patients. Points the paper makes about the study in general: No statistical method was used to fix the sample size in advance, and group allocation was not hidden from the investigators. In validation, progression to ophthalmopathy was predicted by the model with approximately 67% sensitivity and 72.22% specificity, a median of approximately 6.5 months before onset. In cross-validation, a model built on a 13 V-J signature told ophthalmopathy apart from stable hyperthyroidism with approximately 90% sensitivity and roughly 82% specificity, and in testing the same model reached 80%/75%. Blood samples also contained most of the expanded thyroid clonotypes (frequency above 0.001), which suggests that blood repertoires may reflect thyroid immune responses.

Graves' hyperthyroidism was defined as stable when no progression to ophthalmopathy occurred over 18 months of follow-up. The hyperthyroidism patients were between 18 and 65 years old and newly diagnosed, with a disease duration of less than 2 months. Any patient with an uncontrolled infection, another autoimmune disease, pregnancy or lactation was excluded. Diagnoses relied on clinical symptoms, serum thyroxine and TRAb, thyroid ultrasound and orbital computed tomography. Ficoll-Paque density gradient centrifugation was used to isolate PBMCs from about 9.4 ml of fresh peripheral blood. Total RNA was extracted using Trizol reagent, and RNA quality was assessed on an Agilent 2100 Bioanalyzer.

Material: blood. The receptor comes from a man between 50 and 59 years old with Graves' hyperthyroidism. The rearrangement joined TRBV20-1 to TRBJ2-5, with no confidently assigned D gene. The DNA reads as follows: TGCAGTGCTAGAACCCCTAAGGAGACCCAGTACTTC. Its protein reads: CSARTPKETQYF.